The 20 T cell receptor beta chains listed next were all sequenced from one sample in a study of Graves' ophthalmopathy and Graves' hyperthyroidism. Amplification targeted the TCR beta CDR3 regions, with RNA transcripts as the source material. HTBI primers served in a first-round RT-PCR, which a second-round multiplex PCR followed. TCRdb reprocessed the multiplex PCR reads with MiXCR, giving one entry per CDR3 protein. Of approximately 700,000 distinct CDR3 sequences listed, roughly two fifths are singletons. Sequencing was carried out using peripheral blood. These receptors were obtained from an adult man with Graves' ophthalmopathy.

This chain links TRBV13 with TRBJ2-5; D might be TRBD2 (6 bases). The DNA end favors TRBJ2-7, so the J call may be wrong. The CDR3 contains 14 residues. The germline V gene encodes CDR1 PRHDT and CDR2 FYEKMQ (reference sequence). CDR3 sequence: CASSFAGGIYEQYF. The CDR3 coding sequence is TGTGCCAGCAGCTTCGCTGGCGGGATCTACGAGCAGTACTTC.

A few counts support this clonotype. The chain has TRBV20-1 and TRBJ2-5; TRBD1 is a possible D gene (6 bases). This CDR3 spans 16 amino acids. Germline assignment: CDR1 DFQATT and CDR2 SNEGSKA (reference sequence). Trimming took off 3 bases at V and 4 bases at J, with 21 bases between the two ends. This CDR3 is CSASTRGLRRRETQYF. The DNA of the CDR3 is TGCAGTGCTAGTACCAGGGGTTTAAGGCGGCGAGAGACCCAGTACTTC.

The chain has TRBV25-1 and TRBJ1-6; possibly TRBD1 for D (5 bases). Germline CDR1 and CDR2: MGHDK and SYGVNS. Deletions cut 9 bases from V and 10 bases from J, with 13 bases between. The CDR3 contains 12 residues. The chain's CDR3 is CARIGRVSPLHF. CDR3 DNA: TGTGCCAGAATCGGCAGGGTGTCACCCCTCCACTTT.

The rearrangement uses TRBV25-1 and TRBJ1-1; D gene ambiguous. Germline CDR1 MGHDK, CDR2 SYGVNS. This CDR3 region has 13 residues. V was clipped by 5 bases and J by 6 bases, with 13 bases between them. CDR3 DNA sequence: TGTGCCAGCAGTTTATACCCGCTGTCTGAAGCTTTCTTT. Translating gives CASSLYPLSEAFF. Supplemented by reference TRBV25-1 and TRBJ1-1, the full variable domain reads EADIYQTPRYLVIGTGKKITLECSQTMGHDKMYWYQQDPGMELHLIHYSYGVNSTEKGDLSSESTVSRIRTEHFPLTLESARPSHTSQYLCASSLYPLSEAFFGQGTRLTVV.

There are a few counts of this clonotype. The chain links TRBV7-2 to TRBJ2-7, with TRBD2 matching 7 bases. The V gene's germline CDR1 is SGHTA and CDR2 FQGNSA. V was pared by 0 bases and J by 4 bases, with 9 bases of the junction left unmatched. This CDR3 contains 16 residues. Here the CDR3 reads CASSLADGRRGYEQYF. The DNA for the CDR3 is TGTGCCAGCAGCTTAGCCGACGGGAGGCGAGGGTACGAGCAGTACTTC.

A note on this clonotype: A much larger clone differs by one base, so this may be a read error. This CDR3 reads CASSLTQRPYEQYF. The CDR3 DNA follows: TGTGCCAGCAGCTTGACCCAACGCCCCTACGAGCAGTACTTC. The V gene is TRBV11-1, the J gene TRBJ2-7; D not resolved. V shed 3 bases and J shed 2 bases, with 11 bases lying between them. The CDR3 loop spans 14 amino acids. CDR1 is SGHAT and CDR2 is FQDESV in the germline V gene (reference sequence).

The chain is built from TRBV19 and TRBJ2-5; 9 bases agree with TRBD2. The CDR3 runs 16 residues. CDR1 and CDR2 from the germline V gene are LNHDA and SQIVND (reference sequence). J gave up 2 bases and V 3 bases, and 7 bases lay outside the gene matches. The CDR3 loop is CASSISSGRQQETQYF. As DNA, the CDR3 is TGTGCCAGTAGTATCTCGAGCGGGAGGCAACAAGAGACCCAGTACTTC.

This clonotype was seen at least ten times. The chain has TRBV29-1 and TRBJ2-7, with 8 positions matching TRBD1. The germline CDR1 and CDR2 sequences are SQVTM and ANQGSEA. CDR3 size: 14 residues. The V segment lost 4 bases and the J segment 4 bases; nucleotides outside the gene matches: 9. The DNA for the CDR3 is TGCAGCGTTGGGAGGACAGGGATCCCGTACGAGCAGTACTTC. Translation gives CSVGRTGIPYEQYF.

The CDR3 spells CASSLTGSHYEQYF. Written as DNA, the CDR3 is TGTGCCAGCAGCTTAACTGGGAGCCACTACGAGCAGTACTTC. This chain joins TRBV7-9 and TRBJ2-7; tentatively, D is TRBD2 (5 bases). Germline CDR1 reads SEHNR; CDR2 reads FQNEAQ (reference sequence). V dropped 2 bases and J dropped 3 bases, with 11 bases sitting between them. CDR3 length: 14 residues.

This chain links TRBV7-8 with TRBJ1-2, with D possibly TRBD1 on 5 matching bases. The CDR3 is 15 residues long. The ends were cut back, 0 bases at V and 6 bases at J, with 14 bases in the middle. Per germline, CDR1 SGHVS and CDR2 FQNEAQ. The CDR3 reads CASSLAGTRRDGYTF. DNA for the CDR3: TGTGCCAGCAGCTTAGCAGGGACCCGACGGGATGGCTACACCTTC.

There are a few counts of this clonotype. The gene calls are TRBV9 and TRBJ2-7; a possible D gene is TRBD2 (5 bases). Looked up from germline, CDR1 is SGDLS and CDR2 is YYNGEE. The CDR3 is made up of 14 amino acids. Trimming left V 5 bases short and J 1 base short, with 13 bases between. The CDR3 loop is CASSFLGKSYEQYF. The CDR3 nucleotides are TGTGCCAGCAGTTTCCTCGGGAAGTCCTACGAGCAGTACTTC.

The rearrangement joins TRBV7-6 to TRBJ2-7; unclear D gene. V lost 1 base and J lost 5, with 9 bases in between. The V gene's germline CDR1 is SGHVS and CDR2 FNYEAQ. The CDR3 runs to 13 residues. This CDR3 reads CASSLVNFHEQYF. Written as DNA, the CDR3 is TGTGCCAGCAGCTTAGTTAATTTCCACGAGCAGTACTTC.

The chain uses TRBV20-1 and TRBJ1-5, with TRBD1 matching over 7 bases. The trim removed 3 bases at V and 7 bases at J, leaving 9 bases unmatched. The CDR3 totals 14 residues. The germline gives CDR1 DFQATT, CDR2 SNEGSKA (reference sequence). Here the CDR3 reads CSASPQGVGQPQHF. The DNA for the CDR3 is TGCAGTGCTAGTCCTCAGGGGGTTGGGCAGCCCCAGCATTTT.

A remark on this clonotype: A read error likely explains this, since a far larger clone differs by one base. The chain combines TRBV7-8 with TRBJ1-1; 8 bases line up with TRBD1. This CDR3 contains 14 residues. CDR1 is SGHVS, CDR2 FQNEAQ, per germline. Trimming removed 1 base from V and 3 bases from J; junction bases left unmatched: 1. In DNA form, the CDR3 reads TGTGCCAGCAGCTTAGGACAGGGGCACACTGAAGCTTTCTTT. Its protein is CASSLGQGHTEAFF.

This clonotype was counted between two and nine times. This chain connects TRBV5-5 to TRBJ1-5; maybe TRBD1 (5 bases). This CDR3 comprises 14 residues. Germline V lookup: CDR1 SGHKS, CDR2 YYEKEE (reference sequence). The V and J ends lost 3 bases and 3 bases respectively, with 10 bases between them. In DNA form, the CDR3 reads TGTGCCAGCAGCTCGGACATTCCCAATCAGCCCCAGCATTTT. Protein product: CASSSDIPNQPQHF.

The V call is TRBV19, the J call TRBJ2-3; tentatively, D is TRBD1 (6 bases). CDR3 length: 16 amino acids. The V gene's germline CDR1 is LNHDA and CDR2 SQIVND (reference sequence). The V gene lost 4 bases and the J gene lost 3 bases, with 17 bases spanning the gap. CDR3 sequence (DNA): TGTGCCAGTAGTACTCTGGGACAAGGGAGAACAGATACGCAGTATTTT. Protein: CASSTLGQGRTDTQYF.

V usage is TRBV5-8 and J usage is TRBJ2-5; perhaps TRBD2 as D (6 bases). V lost 8 bases and J lost 4, with 18 bases in between. CDR3 size: 14 residues. The germline V gene has CDR1 SGHTS and CDR2 YDEGEE. The CDR3 nucleotides read TGTGCCAGTCAACGGCCGGGAGAGGGAGAGACCCAGTACTTC. This gives the protein CASQRPGEGETQYF.

The CDR3 spells CASSLTLGAPGELFF. The CDR3 region has the DNA TGTGCCAGCAGCTTAACCTTGGGAGCCCCCGGGGAGCTGTTTTTT. The V call is TRBV7-3, the J call TRBJ2-2; tentative D call: TRBD2 (5 bases). This CDR3 is 15 amino acids long. The V and J ends lost 0 bases and 6 bases respectively, with 11 bases between them. CDR1 is SGHTA, CDR2 FQGTGA, per germline.

This clonotype was detected only once. One end of the junction fails to match germline, which may point to a read error. This rearrangement joins TRBV5-1 to TRBJ1-4; D unresolved. The CDR3 consists of 14 residues. Germline loops: CDR1 SGHRS, CDR2 YFSETQ. CDR3 protein: CVSSSRTGREKLFF. Written as DNA, the CDR3 is TGCGTCAGCAGCTCTCGGACGGGGAGGGAAAAACTGTTTTTT.

V and J are TRBV25-1 and TRBJ2-5, with 12 bases fitting TRBD1. V lost 9 bases, J lost 5 bases, and 13 bases stayed unmatched. This CDR3 region has 16 residues. Germline V gives CDR1 MGHDK, CDR2 SYGVNS. The CDR3 sequence: CASSIGGQGAGETQYF. The DNA for the CDR3 is TGTGCCAGTAGTATAGGGGGACAGGGGGCGGGGGAGACCCAGTACTTC. Full variable domain (missing parts from reference TRBV25-1 and TRBJ2-5): EADIYQTPRYLVIGTGKKITLECSQTMGHDKMYWYQQDPGMELHLIHYSYGVNSTEKGDLSSESTVSRIRTEHFPLTLESARPSHTSQYLCASSIGGQGAGETQYFGPGTRLLVL.